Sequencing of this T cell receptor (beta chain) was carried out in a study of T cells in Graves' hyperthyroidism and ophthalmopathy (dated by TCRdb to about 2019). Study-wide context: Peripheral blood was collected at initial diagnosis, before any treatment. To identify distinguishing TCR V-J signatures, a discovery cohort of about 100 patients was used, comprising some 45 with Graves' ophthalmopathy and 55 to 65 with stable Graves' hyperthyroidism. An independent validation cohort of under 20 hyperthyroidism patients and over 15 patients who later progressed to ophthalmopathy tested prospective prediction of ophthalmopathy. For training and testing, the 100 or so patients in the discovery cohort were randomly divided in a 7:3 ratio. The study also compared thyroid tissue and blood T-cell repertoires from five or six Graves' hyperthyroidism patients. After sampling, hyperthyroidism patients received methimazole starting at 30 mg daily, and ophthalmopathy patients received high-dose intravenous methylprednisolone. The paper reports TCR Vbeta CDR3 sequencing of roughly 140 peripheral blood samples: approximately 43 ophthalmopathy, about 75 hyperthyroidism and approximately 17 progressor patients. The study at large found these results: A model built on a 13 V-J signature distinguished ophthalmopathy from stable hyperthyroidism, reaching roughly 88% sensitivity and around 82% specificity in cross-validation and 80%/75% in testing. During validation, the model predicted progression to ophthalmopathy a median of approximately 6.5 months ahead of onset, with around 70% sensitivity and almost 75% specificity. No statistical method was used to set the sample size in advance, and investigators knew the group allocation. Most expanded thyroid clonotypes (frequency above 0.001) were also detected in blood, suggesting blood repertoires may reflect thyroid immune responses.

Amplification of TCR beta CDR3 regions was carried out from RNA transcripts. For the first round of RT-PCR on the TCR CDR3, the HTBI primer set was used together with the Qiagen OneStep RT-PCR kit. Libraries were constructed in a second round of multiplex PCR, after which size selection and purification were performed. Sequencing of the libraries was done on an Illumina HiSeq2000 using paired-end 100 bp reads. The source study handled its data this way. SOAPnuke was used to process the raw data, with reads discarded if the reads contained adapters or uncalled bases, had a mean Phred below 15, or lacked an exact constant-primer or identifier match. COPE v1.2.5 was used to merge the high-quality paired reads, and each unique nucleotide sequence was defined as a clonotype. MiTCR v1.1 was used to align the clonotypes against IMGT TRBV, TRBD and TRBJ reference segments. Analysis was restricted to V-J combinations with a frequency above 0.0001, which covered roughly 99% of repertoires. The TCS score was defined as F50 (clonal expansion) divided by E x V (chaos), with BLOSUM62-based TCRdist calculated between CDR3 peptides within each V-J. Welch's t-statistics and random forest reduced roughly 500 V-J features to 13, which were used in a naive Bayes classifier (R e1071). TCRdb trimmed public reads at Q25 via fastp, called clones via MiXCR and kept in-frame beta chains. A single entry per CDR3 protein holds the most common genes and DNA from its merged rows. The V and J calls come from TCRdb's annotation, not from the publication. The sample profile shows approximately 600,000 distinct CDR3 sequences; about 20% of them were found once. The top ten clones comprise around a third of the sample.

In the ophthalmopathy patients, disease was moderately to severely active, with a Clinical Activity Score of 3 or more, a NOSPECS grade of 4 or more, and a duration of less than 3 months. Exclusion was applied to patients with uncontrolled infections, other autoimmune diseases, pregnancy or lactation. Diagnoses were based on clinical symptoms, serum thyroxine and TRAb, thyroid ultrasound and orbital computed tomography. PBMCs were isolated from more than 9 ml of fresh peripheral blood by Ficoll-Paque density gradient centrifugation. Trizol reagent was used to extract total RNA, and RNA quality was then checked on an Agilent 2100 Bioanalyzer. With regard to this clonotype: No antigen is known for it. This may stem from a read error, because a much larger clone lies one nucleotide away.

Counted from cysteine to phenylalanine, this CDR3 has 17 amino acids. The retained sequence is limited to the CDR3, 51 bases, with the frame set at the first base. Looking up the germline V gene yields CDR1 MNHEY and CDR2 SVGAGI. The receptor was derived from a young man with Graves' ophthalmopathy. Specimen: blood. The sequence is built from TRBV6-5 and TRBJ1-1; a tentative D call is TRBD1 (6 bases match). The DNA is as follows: TGTTCCAGCAGTTACTCGAGGTATAGGGGGATGAACACTGAAGCTTTCTTT. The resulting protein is CSSSYSRYRGMNTEAFF.